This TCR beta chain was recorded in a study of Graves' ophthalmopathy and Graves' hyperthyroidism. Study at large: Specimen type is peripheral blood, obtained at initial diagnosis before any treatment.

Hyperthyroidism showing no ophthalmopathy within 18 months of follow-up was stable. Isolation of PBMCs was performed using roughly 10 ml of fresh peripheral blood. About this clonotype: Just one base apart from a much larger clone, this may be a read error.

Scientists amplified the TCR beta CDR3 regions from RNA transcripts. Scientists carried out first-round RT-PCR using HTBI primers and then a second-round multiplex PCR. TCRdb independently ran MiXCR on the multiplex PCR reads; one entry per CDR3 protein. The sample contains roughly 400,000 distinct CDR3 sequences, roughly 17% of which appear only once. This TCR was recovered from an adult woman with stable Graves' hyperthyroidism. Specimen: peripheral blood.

The CDR3 DNA follows: TGCGTCAGCAGCTACCGGGACAGGAACTATGGCTACACCTTC. Translating it yields CVSSYRDRNYGYTF. J is TRBJ1-2 and V is TRBV5-1; the match to TRBD1 covers 8 bases. The CDR3 contains 14 residues. The germline gives CDR1 SGHRS, CDR2 YFSETQ.